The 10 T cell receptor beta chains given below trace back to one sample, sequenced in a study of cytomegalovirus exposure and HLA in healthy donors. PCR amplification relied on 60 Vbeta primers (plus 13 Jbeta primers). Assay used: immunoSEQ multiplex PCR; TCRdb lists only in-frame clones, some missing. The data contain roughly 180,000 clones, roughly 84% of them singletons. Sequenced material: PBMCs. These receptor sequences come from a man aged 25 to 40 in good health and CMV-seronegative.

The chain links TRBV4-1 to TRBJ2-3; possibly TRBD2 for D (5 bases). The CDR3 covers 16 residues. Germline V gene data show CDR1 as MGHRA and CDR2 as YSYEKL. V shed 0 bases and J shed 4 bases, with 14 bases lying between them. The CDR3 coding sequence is TGCGCCAGCAGCCAAGATTCGCTAGCAGGTGCAGATACGCAGTATTTT. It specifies CASSQDSLAGADTQYF.

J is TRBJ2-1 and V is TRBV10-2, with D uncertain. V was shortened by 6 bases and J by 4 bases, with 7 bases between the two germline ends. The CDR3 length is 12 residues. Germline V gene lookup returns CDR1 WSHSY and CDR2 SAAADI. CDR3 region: CASRGVYNEQFF. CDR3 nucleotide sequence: TGCGCCAGCAGGGGCGTTTACAATGAGCAGTTCTTC.

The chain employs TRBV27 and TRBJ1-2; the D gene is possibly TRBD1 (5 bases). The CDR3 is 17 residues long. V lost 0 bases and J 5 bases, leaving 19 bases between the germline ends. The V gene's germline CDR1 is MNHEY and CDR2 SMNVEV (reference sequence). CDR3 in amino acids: CASSLSILGRASYGYTF. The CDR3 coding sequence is TGTGCCAGCAGTTTATCGATCCTGGGGCGTGCGAGTTATGGCTACACCTTC.

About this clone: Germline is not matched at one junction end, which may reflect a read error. The CDR3 protein is CASSLGVSGGADTQYF. The CDR3 region has the DNA TGTGCCAGCAGTTTGGGGGTGAGCGGGGGGGCAGATACGCAGTATTTT. The chain recombines TRBV5-4 with TRBJ2-3; TRBD2 matches at 10 bases. This CDR3 is 16 amino acids long. From germline, CDR1 is SGHNT and CDR2 YYREEE (reference sequence).

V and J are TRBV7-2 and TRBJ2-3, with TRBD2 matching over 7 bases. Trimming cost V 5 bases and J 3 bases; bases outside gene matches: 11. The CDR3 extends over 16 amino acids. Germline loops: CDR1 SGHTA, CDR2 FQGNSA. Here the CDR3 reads CASSPGGAGTTDTQYF. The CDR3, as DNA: TGTGCCAGCAGCCCCGGAGGAGCGGGAACAACAGATACGCAGTATTTT.

The CDR3 DNA reads TGCGCCAGCAGCCTCTCGACAGGCCCATACAATGAGCAGTTCTTC. Amino acid sequence: CASSLSTGPYNEQFF. J is TRBJ2-1 and V is TRBV5-1; tentative D call: TRBD1 (6 bases). V was trimmed by 4 bases and J by 4 bases, leaving 15 bases between them. This CDR3 contains 15 residues. Germline V gives CDR1 SGHRS, CDR2 YFSETQ.

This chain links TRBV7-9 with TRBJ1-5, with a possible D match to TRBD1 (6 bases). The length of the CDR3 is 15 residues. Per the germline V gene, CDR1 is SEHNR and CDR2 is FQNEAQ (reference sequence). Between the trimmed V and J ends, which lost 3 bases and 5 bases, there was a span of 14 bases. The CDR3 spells CASSFSGEPHQPQHF. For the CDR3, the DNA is TGTGCCAGCAGCTTCTCAGGGGAGCCTCATCAGCCCCAGCATTTT.

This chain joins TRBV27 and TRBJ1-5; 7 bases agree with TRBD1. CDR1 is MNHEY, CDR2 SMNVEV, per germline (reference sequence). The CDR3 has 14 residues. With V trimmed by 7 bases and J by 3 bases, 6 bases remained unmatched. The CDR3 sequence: CASTKTGANQPQHF. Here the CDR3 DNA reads TGTGCCAGCACCAAAACAGGGGCCAATCAGCCCCAGCATTTT.

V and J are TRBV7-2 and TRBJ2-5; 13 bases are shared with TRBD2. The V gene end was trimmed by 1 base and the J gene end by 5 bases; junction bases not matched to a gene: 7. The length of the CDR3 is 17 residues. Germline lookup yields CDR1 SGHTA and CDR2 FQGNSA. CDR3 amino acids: CASSLVRTSGGGETQYF. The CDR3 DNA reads TGTGCCAGCAGCTTAGTAAGGACTAGCGGGGGCGGGGAGACCCAGTACTTC.

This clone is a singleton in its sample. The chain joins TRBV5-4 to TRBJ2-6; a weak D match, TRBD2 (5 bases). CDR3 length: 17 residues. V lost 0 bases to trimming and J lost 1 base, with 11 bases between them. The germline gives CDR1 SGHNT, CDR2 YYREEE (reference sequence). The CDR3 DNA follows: TGTGCCAGCAGCTTGGGAGGACTCGTATCTGGGGCCAACGTCCTGACTTTC. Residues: CASSLGGLVSGANVLTF.